These 17 T cell receptor beta chains share one sample of origin, sequenced in a study of early T cells in non-severe SARS-CoV-2 infection (dated by TCRdb to the early 2020s). Library prep was done by 5' RACE. The sequencer listed for this sample is NextSeq 500. The raw public reads went through TCRdb reprocessing: fastp at Q25, MiXCR clone calling, in-frame beta chains kept. Every distinct CDR3 protein forms one entry, paired with its most common genes and DNA. The sample profile shows around 80,000 distinct CDR3 sequences; approximately 10% of them were found once. Around 11% of the sample comes from the top ten. The source was whole blood, collected at baseline. These receptors originate from an adult who was a healthcare worker with PCR-confirmed SARS-CoV-2 infection or an uninfected control (not recorded which).

This clonotype was detected many times. The chain combines TRBV2 with TRBJ1-5; maybe TRBD1 (5 bases). V lost 5 bases to trimming and J lost 1 base, with 9 bases between them. The CDR3 loop spans 14 amino acids. Germline-derived CDR1 and CDR2 are SNHLY and FYNNEI. Written as DNA, the CDR3 is TGTGCCAGCAGTTTCCGGGGGAGCAATCAGCCCCAGCATTTT. Translation gives CASSFRGSNQPQHF.

This chain joins TRBV19 and TRBJ1-1; D remains ambiguous. The CDR3 is 14 amino acids. Germline V gives CDR1 LNHDA, CDR2 SQIVND (reference sequence). Trimming stripped 7 bases from V and 6 bases from J, with 18 bases between. CDR3 amino acids: CASIRRNLVPEAFF. The CDR3 bases are TGTGCCAGTATTCGGAGGAACTTGGTACCTGAAGCTTTCTTT.

This clonotype was detected ten times or more. CDR3 DNA: TGCGCCAGCAGCGCGGGGGTCAATGAGCAGTTCTTC. Translated, it gives CASSAGVNEQFF. The V gene is TRBV5-1, the J gene TRBJ2-1, with 7 bases identical to TRBD2. The CDR3 is 12 residues long. Germline CDR1 and CDR2: SGHRS and YFSETQ. J lost 6 bases, V lost 4 bases, and 1 base had no gene match.

The chain joins TRBV7-9 to TRBJ2-2; 13 nucleotides match TRBD2. The CDR3 totals 17 residues. Germline CDR1 reads SEHNR; CDR2 reads FQNEAQ (reference sequence). V shed 5 bases and J 4 bases; nucleotides not matched to a gene: 7. The CDR3 coding sequence is TGTGCCAGCAGCGTACTAGCGGGGGGGCCCGGCACCGGGGAGCTGTTTTTT. Translated, it gives CASSVLAGGPGTGELFF.

The rearrangement uses TRBV27 and TRBJ2-5; D might be TRBD2 (6 bases). Trimming removed 6 bases at V and 7 bases at J, with 9 bases between. CDR1 and CDR2 (germline): MNHEY, SMNVEV (reference sequence). This CDR3 is built from 11 residues. The CDR3 loop reads CASRSRGTQYF. The CDR3 DNA follows: TGTGCCAGCAGGTCGCGGGGGACCCAGTACTTC.

This chain links TRBV20-1 with TRBJ2-1, with D perhaps matching TRBD1 or TRBD2 (6 bases each). Deletions cut 6 bases from V and 7 bases from J, with 13 bases between. Germline lookup yields CDR1 DFQATT and CDR2 SNEGSKA (reference sequence). The CDR3 spans 12 residues. The DNA for the CDR3 is TGCAGTGCAACTAGGGGGGCGAATGAGCAGTTCTTC. It encodes CSATRGANEQFF.

This chain joins TRBV7-2 and TRBJ2-7, with a possible D match to TRBD1 (6 bases). The CDR3 totals 13 residues. Germline V gives CDR1 SGHTA, CDR2 FQGNSA. Trimming took 2 bases from V and 2 from J, leaving 7 bases between them. In DNA form, the CDR3 reads TGTGCCAGCAGCTTATGGGGGCCCTACGAGCAGTACTTC. This gives the protein CASSLWGPYEQYF. Looking up the rest from reference TRBV7-2 and TRBJ2-7 gives the full variable domain: GAGVSQSPSNKVTEKGKDVELRCDPISGHTALYWYRQSLGQGLEFLIYFQGNSAPDKSGLPSDRFSAERTGGSVSTLTIQRTQQEDSAVYLCASSLWGPYEQYFGPGTRLTVT.

The chain joins TRBV6-6 to TRBJ2-1; 9 nucleotides align to TRBD1. The trim removed 5 bases at V and 8 bases at J, leaving 7 bases unmatched. This CDR3 is built from 14 residues. Germline values: CDR1 MNHNY, CDR2 SVGAGI (reference sequence). DNA of the CDR3: TGTGCCAGCAGTCTCACACAGGGGGCATATGAGCAGTTCTTC. It encodes CASSLTQGAYEQFF.

This clonotype showed up many times. The V call is TRBV20-1, the J call TRBJ2-3; D gene unclear. The CDR3 is 14 amino acids. With 1 base removed from V and 2 bases from J, the gap between germline ends came to 10 bases. Germline-derived CDR1 and CDR2 are DFQATT and SNEGSKA (reference sequence). The CDR3 bases are TGCAGTGCTAGAGTTGTCCAGAACACAGATACGCAGTATTTT. Its translation: CSARVVQNTDTQYF.

The CDR3, as DNA: TGTGCCAGCAGTCGTACAGGGGTTACTAATGAAAAACTGTTTTTT. This sequence encodes CASSRTGVTNEKLFF. This chain links TRBV6-5 with TRBJ1-4; 7 nucleotides line up with TRBD1. The germline gives CDR1 MNHEY, CDR2 SVGAGI. The CDR3 is 15 residues long. The V gene end was trimmed by 5 bases and the J gene end by 2 bases; junction bases not matched to a gene: 5.

This chain connects TRBV5-4 to TRBJ2-6, with D perhaps TRBD1 (6 bases). This CDR3 region has 15 residues. The germline CDR1 and CDR2 sequences are SGHNT and YYREEE (reference sequence). V lost 6 bases to trimming and J lost 1 base, with 11 bases between them. The CDR3 DNA is TGTGCCAGCACCTCCGACAGGTCTGGGGCCAACGTCCTGACTTTC. Residues: CASTSDRSGANVLTF.

This clonotype was picked up many times. The rearrangement uses TRBV20-1 and TRBJ1-5; D may be TRBD1 (6 bases). This CDR3 region has 14 residues. Trimming removed 3 bases from V and 5 bases from J, with 14 bases in between. Germline-derived CDR1 and CDR2 are DFQATT and SNEGSKA (reference sequence). The CDR3: CSASRTGTDQPQHF. In DNA, the CDR3 is TGCAGTGCTAGCCGAACAGGGACGGATCAGCCCCAGCATTTT.

This clonotype turned up a few times. This chain joins TRBV18 and TRBJ2-1, with 8 bases aligning to TRBD1. V was pared by 3 bases and J by 5 bases, with 3 bases of the junction left unmatched. The CDR3 sequence is 14 residues long. CDR1 and CDR2 from the germline V gene are KGHSH and LQKENI. The DNA of the CDR3 is TGTGCCAGCTCACCTTCGACAGGGGACAATGAGCAGTTCTTC. Its protein is CASSPSTGDNEQFF.

This clonotype was seen a handful of times. This chain connects TRBV18 to TRBJ2-5; no reliable D call. CDR3 length: 14 amino acids. Germline V gene data show CDR1 as KGHSH and CDR2 as LQKENI. Trimming cost V 0 bases and J 4 bases, with 9 bases left between them. CDR3 sequence reads: CASSPPTVGETQYF. Here the CDR3 DNA reads TGTGCCAGCTCACCACCGACTGTCGGAGAGACCCAGTACTTC.

The CDR3 nucleotides are TGTGCCAGCAGTTTTGATGAGCAGTACTTC. Its protein is CASSFDEQYF. The genes are TRBV28 and TRBJ2-7; D is unclear. Germline V gives CDR1 MDHEN, CDR2 SYDVKM. V lost 3 bases and J 7 bases, leaving 4 bases between the germline ends. The CDR3 has 10 amino acids.

This clonotype was seen many times. This chain connects TRBV28 to TRBJ1-5; D unclear. Trimming shortened V by 4 bases and J by 4 bases, and 23 bases separated the two germline ends. This CDR3 region has 18 residues. CDR1 is MDHEN, CDR2 SYDVKM, per germline. The CDR3 here is CASSSNRGRGVENQPQHF. The DNA for the CDR3 is TGTGCCAGCAGTTCCAACAGAGGGCGCGGGGTTGAAAATCAGCCCCAGCATTTT.

This clonotype was counted ten times or more. The chain carries TRBV5-4 and TRBJ1-2; 8 nucleotides line up with TRBD1. Looked up from germline, CDR1 is SGHNT and CDR2 is YYREEE (reference sequence). This CDR3 has 17 amino acids. The V gene end was trimmed by 4 bases and the J gene end by 0 bases; junction bases not matched to a gene: 11. DNA for the CDR3: TGTGCCAGCAGCATAGGACAGGGTGGGTTCCCTAACTATGGCTACACCTTC. Its translation is CASSIGQGGFPNYGYTF. Filled out from reference TRBV5-4 and TRBJ1-2, the complete variable domain reads ETGVTQSPTHLIKTRGQQVTLRCSSQSGHNTVSWYQQALGQGPQFIFQYYREEENGRGNFPPRFSGLQFPNYSSELNVNALELDDSALYLCASSIGQGGFPNYGYTFGSGTRLTVV.